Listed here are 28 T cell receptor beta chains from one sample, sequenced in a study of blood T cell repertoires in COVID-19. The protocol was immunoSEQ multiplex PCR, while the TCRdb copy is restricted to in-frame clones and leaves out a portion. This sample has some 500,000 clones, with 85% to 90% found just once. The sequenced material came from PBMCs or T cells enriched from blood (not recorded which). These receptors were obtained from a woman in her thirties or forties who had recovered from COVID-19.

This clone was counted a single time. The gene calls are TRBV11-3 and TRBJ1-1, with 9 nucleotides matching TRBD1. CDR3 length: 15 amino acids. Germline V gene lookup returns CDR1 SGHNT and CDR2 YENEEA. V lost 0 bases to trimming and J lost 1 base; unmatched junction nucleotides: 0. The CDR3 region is CASSLEGQGNTEAFF. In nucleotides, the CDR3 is TGTGCCAGCAGCTTAGAGGGACAGGGGAACACTGAAGCTTTCTTT.

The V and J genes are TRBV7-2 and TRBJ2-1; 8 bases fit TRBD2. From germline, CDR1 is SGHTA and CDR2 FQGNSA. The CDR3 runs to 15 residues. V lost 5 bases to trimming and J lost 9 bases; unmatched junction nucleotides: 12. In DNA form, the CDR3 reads TGTGCCAGCAGCCCCTACCCCGGGACTAGAAGTGAGCAGTTCTTC. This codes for CASSPYPGTRSEQFF.

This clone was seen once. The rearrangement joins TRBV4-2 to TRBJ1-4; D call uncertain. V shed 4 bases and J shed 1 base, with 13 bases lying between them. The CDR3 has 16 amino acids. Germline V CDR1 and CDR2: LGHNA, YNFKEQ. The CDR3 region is CASSPRPAGTNEKLFF. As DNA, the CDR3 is TGTGCCAGCAGCCCCCGACCCGCGGGAACTAATGAAAAACTGTTTTTT.

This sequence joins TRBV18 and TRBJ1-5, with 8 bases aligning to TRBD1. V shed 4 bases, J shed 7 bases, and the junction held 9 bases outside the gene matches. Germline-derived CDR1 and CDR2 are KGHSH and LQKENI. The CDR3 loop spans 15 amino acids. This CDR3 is CASSRGQGTMQPQHF. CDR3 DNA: TGTGCCAGCTCACGAGGACAGGGCACGATGCAGCCCCAGCATTTT.

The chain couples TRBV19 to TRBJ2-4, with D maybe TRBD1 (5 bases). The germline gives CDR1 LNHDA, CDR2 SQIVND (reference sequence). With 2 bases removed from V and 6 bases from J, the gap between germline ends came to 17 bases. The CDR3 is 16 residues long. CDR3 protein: CASSITGPGWSNIQYF. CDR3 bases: TGTGCCAGTAGTATAACGGGCCCAGGGTGGTCAAACATTCAGTACTTC.

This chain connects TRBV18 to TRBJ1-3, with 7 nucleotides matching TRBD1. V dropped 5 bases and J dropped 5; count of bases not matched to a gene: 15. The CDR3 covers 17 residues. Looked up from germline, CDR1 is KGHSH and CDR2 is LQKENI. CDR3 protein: CASSSTGDPWERNTIYF. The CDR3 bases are TGTGCCAGCTCATCCACAGGGGACCCTTGGGAGAGAAACACCATATATTTT.

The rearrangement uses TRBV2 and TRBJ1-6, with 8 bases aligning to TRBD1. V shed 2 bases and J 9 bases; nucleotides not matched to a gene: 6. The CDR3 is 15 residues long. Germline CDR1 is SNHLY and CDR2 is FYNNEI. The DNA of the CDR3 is TGTGCCAGCAGTGAACGGTTACAGGGGGGTTCACCCCTCCACTTT. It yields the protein CASSERLQGGSPLHF.

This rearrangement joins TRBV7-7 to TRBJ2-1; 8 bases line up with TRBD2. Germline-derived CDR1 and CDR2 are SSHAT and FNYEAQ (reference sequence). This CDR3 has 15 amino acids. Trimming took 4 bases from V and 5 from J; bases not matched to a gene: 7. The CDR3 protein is CASSSGTSNNNEQFF. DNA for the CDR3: TGTGCCAGCAGCTCCGGGACTAGTAATAACAATGAGCAGTTCTTC.

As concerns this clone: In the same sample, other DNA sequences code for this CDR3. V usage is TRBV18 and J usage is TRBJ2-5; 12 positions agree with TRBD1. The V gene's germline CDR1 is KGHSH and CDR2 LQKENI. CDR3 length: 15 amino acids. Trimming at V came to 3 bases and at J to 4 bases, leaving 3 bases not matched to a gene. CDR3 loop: CASSPPGQGAETQYF. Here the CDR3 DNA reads TGTGCCAGCTCACCGCCGGGACAGGGGGCAGAGACCCAGTACTTC.

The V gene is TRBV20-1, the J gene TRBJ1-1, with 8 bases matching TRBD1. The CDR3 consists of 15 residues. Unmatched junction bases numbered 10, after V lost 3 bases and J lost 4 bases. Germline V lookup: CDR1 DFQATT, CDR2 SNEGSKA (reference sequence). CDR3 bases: TGCAGTGCTAGTTTACAGGGGGTGTCAGTCACTGAAGCTTTCTTT. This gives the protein CSASLQGVSVTEAFF.

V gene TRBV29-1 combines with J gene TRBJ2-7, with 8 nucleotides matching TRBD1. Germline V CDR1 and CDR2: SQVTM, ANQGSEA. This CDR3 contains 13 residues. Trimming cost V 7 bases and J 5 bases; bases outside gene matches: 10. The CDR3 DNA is TGCAGCGCCCACGGACAGGGTCTAAACGAGCAGTACTTC. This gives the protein CSAHGQGLNEQYF.

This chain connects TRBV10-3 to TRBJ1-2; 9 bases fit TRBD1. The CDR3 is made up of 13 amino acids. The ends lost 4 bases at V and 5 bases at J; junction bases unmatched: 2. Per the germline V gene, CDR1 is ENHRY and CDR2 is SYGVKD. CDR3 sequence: CAISGGQGYGYTF. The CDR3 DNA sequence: TGTGCCATCAGTGGTGGACAGGGGTATGGCTACACCTTC.

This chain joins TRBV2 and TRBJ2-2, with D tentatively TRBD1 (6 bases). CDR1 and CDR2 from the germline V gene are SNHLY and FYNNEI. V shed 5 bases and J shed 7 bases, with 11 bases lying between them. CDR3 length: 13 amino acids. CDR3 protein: CASSYRDLGELFF. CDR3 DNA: TGTGCCAGCAGTTACAGGGATCTCGGGGAGCTGTTTTTT.

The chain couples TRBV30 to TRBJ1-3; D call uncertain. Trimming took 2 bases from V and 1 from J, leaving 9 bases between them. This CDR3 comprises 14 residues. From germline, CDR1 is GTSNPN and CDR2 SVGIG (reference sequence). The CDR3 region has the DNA TGTGCCTGGAGTACGGGTTTTTCTGGAAACACCATATATTTT. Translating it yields CAWSTGFSGNTIYF.

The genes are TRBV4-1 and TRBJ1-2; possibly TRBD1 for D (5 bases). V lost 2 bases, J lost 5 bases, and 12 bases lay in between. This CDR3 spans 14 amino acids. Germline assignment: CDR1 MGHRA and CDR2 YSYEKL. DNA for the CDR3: TGCGCCAGCAGCCAACCCCAGGGAGGTTATGGCTACACCTTC. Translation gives CASSQPQGGYGYTF.

The CDR3 nucleotides read TGTGCCAGCAGTGACTCGTACAGGGGCACTGAAGCTTTCTTT. This translates into CASSDSYRGTEAFF. This chain joins TRBV6-4 and TRBJ1-1; 7 bases map to TRBD1. The V gene's germline CDR1 is MRHNA and CDR2 SNTAGT. The junction had 2 bases not matched to a gene; V was cut back by 0 bases and J by 4 bases. This CDR3 is built from 14 residues.

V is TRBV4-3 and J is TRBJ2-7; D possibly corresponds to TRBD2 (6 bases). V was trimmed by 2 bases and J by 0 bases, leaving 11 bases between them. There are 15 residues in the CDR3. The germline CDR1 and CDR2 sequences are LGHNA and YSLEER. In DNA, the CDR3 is TGCGCCAGCAGCCAATCTAGCGTGAGCTCCTACGAGCAGTACTTC. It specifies CASSQSSVSSYEQYF.

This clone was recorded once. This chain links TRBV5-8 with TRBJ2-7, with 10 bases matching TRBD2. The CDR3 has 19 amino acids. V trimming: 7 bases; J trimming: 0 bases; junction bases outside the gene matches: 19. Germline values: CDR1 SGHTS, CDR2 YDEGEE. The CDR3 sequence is CASRAAIGLAESSSYEQYF. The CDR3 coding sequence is TGTGCCAGCCGTGCCGCTATAGGACTAGCGGAGTCCAGCTCCTACGAGCAGTACTTC.

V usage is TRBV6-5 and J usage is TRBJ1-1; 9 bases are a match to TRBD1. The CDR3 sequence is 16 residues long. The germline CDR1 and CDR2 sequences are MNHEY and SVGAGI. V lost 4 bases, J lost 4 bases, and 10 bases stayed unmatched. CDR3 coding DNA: TGTGCCAGCAGTTCTAAACAGGGGGCGGGCGTCACTGAAGCTTTCTTT. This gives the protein CASSSKQGAGVTEAFF.

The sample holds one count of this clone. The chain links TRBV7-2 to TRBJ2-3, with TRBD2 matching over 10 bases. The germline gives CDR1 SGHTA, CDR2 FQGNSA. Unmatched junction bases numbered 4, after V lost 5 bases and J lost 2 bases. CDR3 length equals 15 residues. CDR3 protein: CASSLGLAVTDTQYF. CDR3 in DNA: TGTGCCAGCAGCCTCGGACTAGCGGTCACAGATACGCAGTATTTT. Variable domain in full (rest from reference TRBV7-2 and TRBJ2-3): GAGVSQSPSNKVTEKGKDVELRCDPISGHTALYWYRQSLGQGLEFLIYFQGNSAPDKSGLPSDRFSAERTGGSVSTLTIQRTQQEDSAVYLCASSLGLAVTDTQYFGPGTRLTVL.

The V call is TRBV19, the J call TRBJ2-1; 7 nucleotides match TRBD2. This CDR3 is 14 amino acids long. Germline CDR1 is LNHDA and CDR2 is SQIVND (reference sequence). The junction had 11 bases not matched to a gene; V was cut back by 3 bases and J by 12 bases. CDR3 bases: TGTGCCAGTAGTATGTTTGGCTCGGCGGGGGTGCAGTTCTTC. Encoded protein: CASSMFGSAGVQFF.

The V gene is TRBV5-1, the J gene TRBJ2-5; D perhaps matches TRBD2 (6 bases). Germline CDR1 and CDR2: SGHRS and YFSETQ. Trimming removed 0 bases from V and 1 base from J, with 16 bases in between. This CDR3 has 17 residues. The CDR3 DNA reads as TGCGCCAGCAGCTTGGGAGTGCGGGGCCAGGGCCAAGAGACCCAGTACTTC. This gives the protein CASSLGVRGQGQETQYF.

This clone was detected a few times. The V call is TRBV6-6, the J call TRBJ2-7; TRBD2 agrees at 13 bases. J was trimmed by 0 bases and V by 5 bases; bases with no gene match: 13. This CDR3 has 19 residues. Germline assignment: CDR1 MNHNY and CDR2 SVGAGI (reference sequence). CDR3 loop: CASSLSGLAGAHLSYEQYF. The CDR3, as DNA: TGTGCCAGCAGTCTGTCTGGACTAGCGGGAGCCCACCTCTCCTACGAGCAGTACTTC.

The CDR3 region is CASRLIANNEQFF. The CDR3 DNA reads TGTGCAAGTCGCTTAATAGCTAACAATGAGCAGTTCTTC. The V call is TRBV12-2, the J call TRBJ2-1; TRBD2 reflects the table's D call only, with no check against the DNA. TRBV12-2 counts as a pseudogene. This CDR3 region has 13 residues.

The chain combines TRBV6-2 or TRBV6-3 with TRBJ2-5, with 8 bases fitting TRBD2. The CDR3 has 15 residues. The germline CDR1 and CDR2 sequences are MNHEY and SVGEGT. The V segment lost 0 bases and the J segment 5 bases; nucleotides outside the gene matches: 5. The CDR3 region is CASSYSGTSGETQYF. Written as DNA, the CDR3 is TGTGCCAGCAGTTACTCTGGGACTAGTGGCGAGACCCAGTACTTC.

CDR3 sequence reads: CASSPQTGGAEAFF. The CDR3, as DNA: TGTGCCAGCAGCCCGCAGACTGGGGGGGCTGAAGCTTTCTTT. J is TRBJ1-1 and V is TRBV7-9; D possibly corresponds to TRBD1 (5 bases). Germline CDR1 is SEHNR and CDR2 is FQNEAQ (reference sequence). The CDR3 has 14 residues. The V gene lost 5 bases and the J gene lost 6 bases, with 16 bases spanning the gap.

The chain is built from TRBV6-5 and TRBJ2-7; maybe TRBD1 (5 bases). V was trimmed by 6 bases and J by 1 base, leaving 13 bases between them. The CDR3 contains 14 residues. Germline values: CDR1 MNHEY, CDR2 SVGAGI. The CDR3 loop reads CASSPFRQSYEQYF. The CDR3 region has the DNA TGTGCCAGCAGCCCCTTCAGACAGTCCTACGAGCAGTACTTC.

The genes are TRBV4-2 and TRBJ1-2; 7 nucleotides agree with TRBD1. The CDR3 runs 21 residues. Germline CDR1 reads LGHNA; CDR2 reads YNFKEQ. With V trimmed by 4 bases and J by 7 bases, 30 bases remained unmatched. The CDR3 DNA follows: TGTGCCAGCAGCCCCCCCAGCCCAGACAGGGCTCGCCGACTAATCCTCTGTGGCTACACCTTC. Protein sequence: CASSPPSPDRARRLILCGYTF.